This section outlines one TCR beta chain sequence together with its context. The treatment was: 19 received Ad26.COV2.S at low or high dose, single or two shots; 5 received placebo; per-sample allocation not given. It was on day 63 after the first vaccine or placebo injection that samples were taken. Here immunoSEQ multiplex PCR was the method, and the copy in TCRdb shows in-frame clones only, minus some. Of 350,000 to 400,000 clones in the sample, roughly nine tenths were seen once. Trimming stripped 3 bases from V and 1 base from J, with 7 bases between. Per the germline V gene, CDR1 is ENHRY and CDR2 is SYGVKD. The CDR3 covers 14 residues. This sample is part of a study of Ad26.COV2.S vaccination and SARS-CoV-2 variants. As for the study in general: The COV1001 Ad26.COV2.S trial arm included the donor.

The genes are TRBV10-3 and TRBJ1-5; TRBD1 might be the D (5 bases). The sequence derives from a person between 18 and 59 years old who received the Ad26.COV2.S COVID-19 vaccine or a placebo. The sample was peripheral blood, taken in a trial of Ad26.COV2.S vaccine versus placebo. Written as DNA, the CDR3 is TGTGCCATCAGTGACCGACAGAGCAATCAGCCCCAGCATTTT. As protein: CAISDRQSNQPQHF.